This record covers a single TCR beta chain. It was with a sample-barcoded 5' primer and a J-beta primer mix that a second PCR of roughly 7 to 12 cycles was run. Through a template-switch adaptor with 12 random nucleotides, each cDNA molecule received a tag. TCRdb passed the 5' RACE reads through MiXCR, listing each CDR3 protein once. Counted here are approximately 900,000 distinct CDR3 sequences, roughly 29% occurring once; the ten biggest clones make up roughly a tenth. This record comes from a study of blood T cells in healthy people across ages. V was clipped by 1 base and J by 8 bases; unmatched bases: 7. In germline, CDR1 is SGHAT, CDR2 FQNNGV. This CDR3 is 15 amino acids long. This sample was shared with a second study, whose subject was T cells of mothers and their children. As that study records: Thymic selection molds TCR recombination output in a comparable way in related and unrelated pairs. Clones that were microchimeric and persistent were not detected among T cells.

Sequencing used blood. The receptor comes from a woman aged 40 to 50 in good health. The chain couples TRBV11-2 to TRBJ2-1; 8 bases match TRBD1. CDR3 sequence reads: CASSLGQGNLDEQFF. The CDR3 DNA reads as TGTGCCAGCAGCTTAGGACAGGGGAATTTGGATGAGCAGTTCTTC.